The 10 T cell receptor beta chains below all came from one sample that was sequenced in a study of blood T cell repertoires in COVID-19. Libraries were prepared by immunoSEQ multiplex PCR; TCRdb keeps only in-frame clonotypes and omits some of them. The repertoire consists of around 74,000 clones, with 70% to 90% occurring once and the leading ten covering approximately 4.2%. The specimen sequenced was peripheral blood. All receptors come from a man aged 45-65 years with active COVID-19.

The CDR3 DNA sequence: TGTGCCAGCAGCCAAGCCAATGAAGCTTTCTTT. Encoded protein: CASSQANEAFF. The rearrangement links TRBV3-1 (or the pseudogene TRBV3-2) to TRBJ1-1; D is ambiguous. Trimming removed 1 base at V and 7 bases at J, with 4 bases between. Germline V gene data show CDR1 as LGHDT and CDR2 as YNNKEL (reference sequence). CDR3 length equals 11 residues.

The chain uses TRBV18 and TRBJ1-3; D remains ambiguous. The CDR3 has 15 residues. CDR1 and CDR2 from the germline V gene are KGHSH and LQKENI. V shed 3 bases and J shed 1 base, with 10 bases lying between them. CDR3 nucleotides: TGTGCCAGCTCACCCGTCCAGACTTCTGGAAACACCATATATTTT. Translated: CASSPVQTSGNTIYF.

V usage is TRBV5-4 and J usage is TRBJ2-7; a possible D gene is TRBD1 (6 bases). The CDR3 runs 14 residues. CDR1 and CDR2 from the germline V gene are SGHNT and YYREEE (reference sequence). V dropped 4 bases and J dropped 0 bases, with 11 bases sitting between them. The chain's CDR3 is CASSRDIISYEQYF. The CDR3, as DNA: TGTGCCAGCAGCCGGGACATTATCTCCTACGAGCAGTACTTC. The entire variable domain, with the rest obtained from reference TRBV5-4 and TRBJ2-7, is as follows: ETGVTQSPTHLIKTRGQQVTLRCSSQSGHNTVSWYQQALGQGPQFIFQYYREEENGRGNFPPRFSGLQFPNYSSELNVNALELDDSALYLCASSRDIISYEQYFGPGTRLTVT.

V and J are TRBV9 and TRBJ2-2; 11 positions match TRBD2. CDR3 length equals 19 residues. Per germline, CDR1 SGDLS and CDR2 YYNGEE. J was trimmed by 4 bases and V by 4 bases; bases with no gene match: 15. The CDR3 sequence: CASSTSGLAGGHGTGELFF. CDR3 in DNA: TGTGCCAGCAGCACCTCAGGGCTAGCGGGAGGCCATGGCACCGGGGAGCTGTTTTTT.

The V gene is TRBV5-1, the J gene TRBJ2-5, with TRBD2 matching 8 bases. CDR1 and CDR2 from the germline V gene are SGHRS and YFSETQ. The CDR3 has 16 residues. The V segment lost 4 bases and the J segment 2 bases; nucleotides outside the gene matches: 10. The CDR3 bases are TGCGCCAGCAGCAACCTCGGGGCTAGCGGGCAAGAGACCCAGTACTTC. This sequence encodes CASSNLGASGQETQYF.

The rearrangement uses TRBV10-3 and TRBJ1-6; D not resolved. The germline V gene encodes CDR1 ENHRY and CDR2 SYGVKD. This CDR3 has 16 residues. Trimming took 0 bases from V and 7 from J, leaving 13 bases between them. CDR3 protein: CAISESAGLLNSPLHF. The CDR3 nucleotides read TGTGCCATCAGTGAGTCTGCAGGACTGCTGAATTCACCCCTCCACTTT.

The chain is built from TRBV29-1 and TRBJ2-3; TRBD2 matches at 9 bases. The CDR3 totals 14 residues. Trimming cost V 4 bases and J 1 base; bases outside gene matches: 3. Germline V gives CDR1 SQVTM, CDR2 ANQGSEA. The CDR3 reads CSVAASGGTDTQYF. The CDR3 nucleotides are TGCAGCGTTGCGGCTAGCGGGGGCACAGATACGCAGTATTTT.

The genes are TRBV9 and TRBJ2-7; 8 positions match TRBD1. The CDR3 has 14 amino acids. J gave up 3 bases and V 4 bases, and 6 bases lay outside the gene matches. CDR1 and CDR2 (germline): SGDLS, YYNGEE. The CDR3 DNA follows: TGTGCCAGCAGCAAACGGACAGGGAGCTACGAGCAGTACTTC. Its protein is CASSKRTGSYEQYF. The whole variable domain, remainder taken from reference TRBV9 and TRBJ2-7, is DSGVTQTPKHLITATGQRVTLRCSPRSGDLSVYWYQQSLDQGLQFLIQYYNGEERAKGNILERFSAQQFPDLHSELNLSSLELGDSALYFCASSKRTGSYEQYFGPGTRLTVT.

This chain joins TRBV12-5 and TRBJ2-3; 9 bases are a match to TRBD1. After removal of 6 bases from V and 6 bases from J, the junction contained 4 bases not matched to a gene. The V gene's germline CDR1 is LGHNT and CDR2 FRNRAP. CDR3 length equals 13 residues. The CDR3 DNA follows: TGTGCTAGTGGGGACAGGGGAGTGGATACGCAGTATTTT. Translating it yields CASGDRGVDTQYF.

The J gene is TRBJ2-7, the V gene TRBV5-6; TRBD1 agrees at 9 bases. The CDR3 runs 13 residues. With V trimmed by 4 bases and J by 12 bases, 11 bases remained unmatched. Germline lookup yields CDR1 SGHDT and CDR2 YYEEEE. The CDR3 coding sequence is TGTGCCAGCAGCCTGGGACAGGGAAGGGTTCCGTACTTC. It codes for CASSLGQGRVPYF.